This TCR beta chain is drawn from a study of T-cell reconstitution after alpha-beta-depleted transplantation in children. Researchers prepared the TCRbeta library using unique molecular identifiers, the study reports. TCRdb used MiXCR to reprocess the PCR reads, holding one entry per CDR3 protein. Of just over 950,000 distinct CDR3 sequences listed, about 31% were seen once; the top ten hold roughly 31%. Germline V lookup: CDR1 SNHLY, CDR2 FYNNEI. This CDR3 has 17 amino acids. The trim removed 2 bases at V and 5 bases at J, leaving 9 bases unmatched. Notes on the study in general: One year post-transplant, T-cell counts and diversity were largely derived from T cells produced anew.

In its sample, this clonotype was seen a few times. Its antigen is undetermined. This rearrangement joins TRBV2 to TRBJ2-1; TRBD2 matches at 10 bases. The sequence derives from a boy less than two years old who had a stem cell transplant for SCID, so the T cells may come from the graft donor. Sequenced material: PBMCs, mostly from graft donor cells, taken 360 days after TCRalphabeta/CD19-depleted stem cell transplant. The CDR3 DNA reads TGTGCCAGCAGTGAAAGTGCCGATCTAGCGGGGGACAATGAGCAGTTCTTC. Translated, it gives CASSESADLAGDNEQFF.